These T cell receptor beta chains were read from a single sample in a study of control samples from healthy donors and cancer patients. Assay: immunoSEQ multiplex PCR; the TCRdb copy retains only in-frame clones and omits some. The sample lists roughly 190,000 clones, roughly nine tenths occurring once. The sample consisted of blood. The receptors originated from a man aged 25 to 45 in good health. Each CDR3 is given with its conserved first and last residue. D genes are given only for firm matches. Some rows mark clone size as missing; the rest say once, few, many or name a class of expanded clone.

J	D	length	size	V	CDR3	DNA
TRBJ2-3	.	12	once	TRBV10-1	CASSGSGDTQYF	TGCGCCAGCAGTGGAAGCGGGGATACGCAGTATTTT
TRBJ2-6	.	17	.	TRBV21-1	CASTRGRRLSGANVLTF	TGTGCCAGCACCCGGGGCAGGAGACTATCTGGGGCCAACGTCCTGACTTTC
TRBJ2-3	.	10	.	TRBV9	CASRGNTQYF	TGTGCCAGCAGGGGGAATACGCAGTATTTT
TRBJ1-3	TRBD1	16	.	TRBV30	CAWSKPTGGSWNTIYF	TGTGCCTGGAGTAAGCCTACAGGGGGATCATGGAACACCATATATTTT
TRBJ1-3	.	15	.	TRBV25-1	CASSESWGPGNTIYF	TGTGCCAGCAGTGAATCTTGGGGGCCTGGAAACACCATATATTTT
TRBJ1-2	.	16	.	TRBV19	CASSIPGEGPNDGYTF	TGTGCCAGTAGTATACCGGGTGAGGGGCCAAACGATGGCTACACCTTC
TRBJ2-1	.	14	.	TRBV11-2	CASSQSGGRNEQFF	TGTGCCAGCAGCCAATCAGGAGGTCGGAATGAGCAGTTCTTC
TRBJ1-6	.	15	.	TRBV7-9	CASSGTNGYNSPLHF	TGTGCCAGCAGTGGGACAAACGGCTATAATTCACCCCTCCACTTT
TRBJ1-3	.	17	.	TRBV10-1	CASRPKAGTFSGNTIYF	TGCGCCAGCCGCCCGAAGGCAGGCACTTTCTCTGGAAACACCATATATTTT
TRBJ1-5	.	15	.	TRBV19	CASSSETGSNQPQHF	TGTGCCAGTAGTTCCGAAACGGGGAGCAATCAGCCCCAGCATTTT
TRBJ1-1	.	14	.	TRBV5-1	CASSTNPQNTEAFF	TGCGCCAGCAGCACTAATCCCCAGAACACTGAAGCTTTCTTT
TRBJ2-7	.	15	.	TRBV18	CASSLQGFSSYEQYF	TGTGCCAGCTCACTCCAGGGATTTAGCTCCTACGAGCAGTACTTC
TRBJ1-1	.	16	.	TRBV5-4	CASSLLGYWLNTEAFF	TGTGCCAGCAGCTTGCTAGGATACTGGCTTAACACTGAAGCTTTCTTT
TRBJ1-4	TRBD1	14	.	TRBV28	CASSRDRALEKLFF	TGTGCCAGCAGTCGGGACAGAGCCCTTGAAAAACTGTTTTTT
TRBJ2-7	.	15	.	TRBV4-2	CASSQFVGTPYEQYF	TGTGCCAGCAGCCAATTCGTGGGGACCCCCTACGAGCAGTACTTC
TRBJ2-7	.	13	.	TRBV6-5	CASIRTEGNEQYF	TGTGCCAGCATCAGGACAGAGGGCAACGAGCAGTACTTC
TRBJ2-5	TRBD1	12	.	TRBV5-1	CASTGQGETQYF	TGCGCCAGCACGGGACAGGGAGAGACCCAGTACTTC
TRBJ1-5	.	16	.	TRBV19	CASDPGRPGLDQPQHF	TGTGCCAGTGATCCGGGACGGCCCGGCTTAGATCAGCCCCAGCATTTT
TRBJ2-1	.	16	.	TRBV5-6	CASSYWSGRSYNEQFF	TGTGCCAGCAGCTATTGGTCGGGGCGGTCCTACAATGAGCAGTTCTTC
TRBJ2-7	.	15	few	TRBV7-8	CASSPEAGITYEQYF	TGTGCCAGCAGCCCAGAGGCGGGGATAACCTACGAGCAGTACTTC
TRBJ1-6	TRBD1	18	.	TRBV5-1	CASSLHLGTGVGYSPLHF	TGCGCCAGCAGCCTGCACTTAGGGACAGGAGTCGGTTATTCACCCCTCCACTTT
TRBJ1-1	.	15	once	TRBV19	CATRDRRGGNTEAFF	TGTGCCACCCGGGACCGACGAGGGGGGAACACTGAAGCTTTCTTT